This T cell receptor (beta chain) comes out of a study of T cell repertoires in ileal Crohn's disease (dated by TCRdb to about 2019). The study in broad terms: At the time of surgery, approximately 35% of patients were active smokers, and the median duration of disease was seven to eight years. Roughly half of the patients were given postoperative therapy, with 15 to 20 on anti-TNF agents and 10 to 12 on thiopurines. A Rutgeerts score higher than i0 was the definition used for endoscopic postoperative recurrence. Five hundred nanograms of biopsy DNA per sample were submitted for commercial TCRB immunosequencing. Biopsies taken from the inflamed portion of the ileum in the surgical resection specimen were designated as M0 samples. The study sequenced 171 mucosal samples from 57 patients, taken at several locations on the surgical specimen and at postoperative endoscopy. Surgery was performed for a complication in all patients, with stricturing disease in around 60% and penetrating disease in roughly 40%. TCR repertoire analysis was performed in a few dozen Crohn's disease patients drawn from a prospective multicentre cohort. The study was conducted in parallel with a multicentre cohort built to find predictors of early endoscopic recurrence after ileocolonic resection.

Library creation used the immunoSEQ multiplex PCR assay. Adaptive Biotechnology amplified CDR3 regions from genomic DNA with a two-step multiplex PCR that controlled for amplification bias. The first PCR used primers for every V and J gene segment; the second PCR added barcodes and Illumina adapters. CDR3 libraries were sequenced using an Illumina instrument. The study's processing was this. The analysis used both the pipelines supplied by the vendor and custom analysis of the raw data in R/Bioconductor with R version 3.3.0. Clonality, which ranges from 0 to 1, was calculated as the inverse of the normalised Shannon entropy across all productive clones. High-frequency clones were defined as the share of the repertoire occupied by the top 100 clones, with only clones passing a 95% confidence test being retained. Overlap between samples was measured with the Morisita-Horn index, while repertoire diversity was measured with the Simpson index. In TCRdb, the immuneACCESS table is reduced to in-frame sequences with V and J assigned. These tables do not hold every clone; where another copy was compared, an unresolved V gene accounts for under half, and the others remain unexplained. V and J calls and clone size follow that table, whereas D and trimming were derived from the DNA. The sample includes about 5,300 clones, with 82% observed a single time. 20% to 25% of the sample is held by the ten biggest clonotypes.

General conclusions and limits of the study: Compared with CD4 T cells, sorted CD8 T cells held more high-frequency clones, which suggests that the mucosal expansions were mostly CD8. Endoscopic recurrence was found to be associated with higher high-frequency clone percentages at surgery, and recurrence was observed in all patients with clonality above 26.8% (18/57). Only a subgroup of patients, of unstated size, had mucosal CD4 and CD8 T cells sorted and sequenced. Compared with non-smokers, patients who were active smokers at surgery showed a significantly higher proportion of clonal expansions (approximately 26% vs 17%, p=0.02).

The time point label here, explained by the study, means: inflamed ileum from the surgical specimen. Adults with ileal or ileocolonic Crohn's disease and an indication for ileocolonic resection were eligible for inclusion. Whole ileal mucosal biopsies were kept frozen at -80 degrees C prior to DNA extraction. Genomic DNA was extracted from frozen whole biopsies using a TRizol-based method and was quantified with a NanoDrop 2000 spectrophotometer. In its sample, this clone was seen a few times. Its antigen is unknown. No base quality information exists; no much larger clone differs at one position. Via the germline V gene, CDR1 is SQVTM and CDR2 ANQGSEA. The trim is 7 bases for V and 0 bases for J, with a gap of 15 bases between the germline ends. The CDR3 measures 15 amino acids from cysteine to phenylalanine. Only CDR3 DNA is held: 45 bases, read in frame from base 1.

This receptor was taken from an adult with Crohn's disease. The sample comprised ileal tissue. The receptor chain draws on TRBV29-1 and TRBJ1-4, with an unclear D gene assignment. CDR3 loop: CSAAPRGSTNEKLFF. Read as DNA, the sequence is TGCAGCGCCGCACCTCGAGGGTCAACTAATGAAAAACTGTTTTTT. With all but the CDR3 taken from the reference TRBV29-1 and TRBJ1-4 genes, the full variable domain is: SAVISQKPSRDICQRGTSLTIQCQVDSQVTMMFWYRQQPGQSLTLIATANQGSEATYESGFVIDKFPISRPNLTFSTLTVSNMSPEDSSIYLCSAAPRGSTNEKLFFGSGTQLSVL.